This T cell receptor (beta chain) was obtained from a study of long-term antiretroviral therapy in people with HIV. The assay, immunoSEQ v3.0, was run at survey level. Repertoires were generated with immunoSEQ multiplex PCR, while TCRdb's copy carries only in-frame clones and drops some. The sample yields tens of thousands of clones, about 80% seen once. This TCR was recovered from a man in his late teens or twenties with HIV. This sample comprised unsorted PBMCs, obtained 0.6 years after starting antiretroviral therapy.

In DNA, the CDR3 is TGCGCCAGCAGCCAAGACGTGACTGGGAGCTCCTACAATGAGCAGTTCTTC. Protein sequence: CASSQDVTGSSYNEQFF. The J gene is TRBJ2-1, the V gene TRBV4-3; D perhaps matches TRBD2 (5 bases). Germline V gene lookup returns CDR1 LGHNA and CDR2 YSLEER. CDR3 length: 17 residues. With 0 bases removed from V and 0 bases from J, the gap between germline ends came to 12 bases.